This T cell receptor beta chain was sequenced during a study of cytomegalovirus exposure and HLA in healthy donors. Study-wide results and limits: Of the V segments, some could not be distinguished, including TRBV6-2 and TRBV6-3, and were excluded.

PCR used 60 Vbeta primers and 13 Jbeta primers. This table comes from immunoSEQ multiplex PCR, and its TCRdb copy is limited to in-frame clones, with some not included. This sample has about 91,000 clones; about nine tenths occur once, and the top ten carry about a tenth. Germline V gene sequence: CDR1 MGHRA, CDR2 YSYEKL. V lost 1 base and J lost 7; bases outside the gene matches: 16. The CDR3 totals 19 residues. About this clone itself: As yet, its antigen is unknown.

Sequencing input: PBMCs. The gene calls are TRBV4-1 and TRBJ1-2, with 12 bases identical to TRBD1. The TCR was taken from a man aged 30 to 45 in good health and CMV-seropositive. CDR3 amino acids: CASSQVFRDRGRLDLGYTF. DNA for the CDR3: TGCGCCAGCAGCCAAGTTTTCCGGGACAGGGGGCGCTTGGATCTTGGCTACACCTTC.